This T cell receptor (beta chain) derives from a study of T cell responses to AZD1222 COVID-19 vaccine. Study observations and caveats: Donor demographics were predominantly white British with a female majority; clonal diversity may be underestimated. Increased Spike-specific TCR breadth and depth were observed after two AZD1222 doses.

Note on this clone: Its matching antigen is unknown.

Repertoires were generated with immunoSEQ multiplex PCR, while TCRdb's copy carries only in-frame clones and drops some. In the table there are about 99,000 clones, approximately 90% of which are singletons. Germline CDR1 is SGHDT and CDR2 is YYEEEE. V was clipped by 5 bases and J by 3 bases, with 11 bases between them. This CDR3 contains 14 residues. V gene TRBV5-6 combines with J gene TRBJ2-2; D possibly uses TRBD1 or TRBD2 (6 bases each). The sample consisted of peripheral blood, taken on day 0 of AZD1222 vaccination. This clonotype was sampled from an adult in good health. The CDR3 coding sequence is TGTGCCAGCAGAAGGGGGGAGTACACCGGGGAGCTGTTTTTT. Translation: CASRRGEYTGELFF.